This T cell receptor (beta chain) was captured in a study of T cell changes during pregnancy in multiple sclerosis. With 4 bases removed from V and 1 base from J, the gap between germline ends came to 11 bases. Per the germline V gene, CDR1 is SGHRS and CDR2 is YFSETQ. The CDR3 length is 15 residues. Assay: immunoSEQ multiplex PCR; the TCRdb copy retains only in-frame clones and omits some. The table records some 49,000 clones, 92% of them present only once. V is TRBV5-1 and J is TRBJ2-2; possibly TRBD1 for D (6 bases). The sequenced sample was CD4+ T cells from peripheral blood mononuclear cells, obtained in the second trimester of pregnancy. This receptor was identified in a female donor in good health, enrolled as a control in a pregnancy study. The CDR3 reads CASSQQTGNTGELFF. The CDR3 bases are TGCGCCAGCAGCCAGCAGACAGGGAACACCGGGGAGCTGTTTTTT. Together with reference TRBV5-1 and TRBJ2-2, the CDR3 gives the full variable domain: KAGVTQTPRYLIKTRGQQVTLSCSPISGHRSVSWYQQTPGQGLQFLFEYFSETQRNKGNFPGRFSGRQFSNSRSEMNVSTLELGDSALYLCASSQQTGNTGELFFGEGSRLTVL.